The 14 T cell receptor beta chains in this list originate from one sample, sequenced in a study of beta chain features in type 1 diabetes. cDNA synthesis used the whole RNA isolate, giving expressed TCRB sequences. Measured with immunoSEQ multiplex PCR; TCRdb has only the in-frame clones, and not every one. In the table there are hundreds of thousands of clones, approximately 16% of which are singletons. These receptors have no identified antigens. General study points: Type 1 diabetes patients had moderately but significantly shorter TCRB CDR3s in all four CD4+ subsets.

The specimen sequenced was naive CD4+ T cells from blood. These receptors were obtained from a man between 18 and 35 years old with type 1 diabetes.

The chain is built from TRBV28 and TRBJ2-1; 12 positions agree with TRBD2. CDR1 is MDHEN and CDR2 is SYDVKM in the germline V gene. This CDR3 spans 18 amino acids. V shed 5 bases and J 0 bases; nucleotides not matched to a gene: 8. CDR3 DNA: TGTGCCAGCAGTGTTGGACTAGCGGGACTCCTCTCCTACAATGAGCAGTTCTTC. Protein sequence: CASSVGLAGLLSYNEQFF.

The V and J genes are TRBV7-2 and TRBJ2-2, with TRBD2 matching over 8 bases. Trimming at V came to 2 bases and at J to 1 base, leaving 3 bases not matched to a gene. This CDR3 has 16 amino acids. Germline CDR1 and CDR2: SGHTA and FQGNSA. CDR3 DNA sequence: TGTGCCAGCAGCTTAAGGGCGGGGGGGAACACCGGGGAGCTGTTTTTT. Its protein product is CASSLRAGGNTGELFF.

This clone was detected a few times. The chain employs TRBV13 and TRBJ1-2, with D possibly being TRBD1 (6 bases). Germline values: CDR1 PRHDT, CDR2 FYEKMQ (reference sequence). V was trimmed by 5 bases and J by 5 bases, leaving 24 bases between them. CDR3 length: 17 residues. CDR3 in amino acids: CASSPSPLMGADYGYTF. The CDR3 DNA follows: TGTGCCAGCAGCCCAAGCCCCCTGATGGGGGCCGATTATGGCTACACCTTC. Together with reference TRBV13 and TRBJ1-2, the CDR3 gives the full variable domain: AAGVIQSPRHLIKEKRETATLKCYPIPRHDTVYWYQQGPGQDPQFLISFYEKMQSDKGSIPDRFSAQQFSDYHSELNMSSLELGDSALYFCASSPSPLMGADYGYTFGSGTRLTVV.

The chain uses TRBV10-3 and TRBJ1-1; D is perhaps TRBD1 (6 bases). Germline values: CDR1 ENHRY, CDR2 SYGVKD. This CDR3 has 12 amino acids. The germline V and J ends were trimmed by 5 bases and 5 bases, with 9 bases remaining between them. This chain's CDR3 is CAISSRGTEAFF. The CDR3 bases are TGTGCCATCAGTTCCAGGGGAACTGAAGCTTTCTTT.

This clone was detected only a few times. In nucleotides, the CDR3 is TGCGCCAGCAGTCCTAGCGGGGACGAGCAGTACTTC. The encoded protein is CASSPSGDEQYF. This chain uses TRBV10-1 with TRBJ2-7, with TRBD2 identical over 9 bases. Germline-derived CDR1 and CDR2 are WNHNN and SYGVQD (reference sequence). This CDR3 region has 12 residues. The J segment lost 5 bases and the V segment lost 5 bases, leaving 1 base of the junction unmatched.

V is TRBV7-8 and J is TRBJ2-7; D may be TRBD2 (5 bases). There are 14 residues in the CDR3. CDR1 and CDR2 from the germline V gene are SGHVS and FQNEAQ. Trimming stripped 3 bases from V and 2 bases from J, with 11 bases between. The CDR3 sequence is CASSLPGSPYEQYF. DNA of the CDR3: TGTGCCAGCAGCTTGCCGGGGTCACCCTACGAGCAGTACTTC.

The CDR3 reads CATSRDLAGWEQFF. The CDR3 DNA follows: TGTGCCACCAGCAGAGATCTCGCAGGTTGGGAGCAGTTCTTC. The chain has TRBV15 and TRBJ2-1; D remains ambiguous. This CDR3 region has 14 residues. V was trimmed by 0 bases and J by 10 bases, leaving 13 bases between them. Germline lookup yields CDR1 LNHNV and CDR2 YYDKDF (reference sequence).

V and J are TRBV9 and TRBJ2-3, with TRBD1 as a possible D gene (6 bases). The CDR3 covers 15 residues. CDR1 is SGDLS and CDR2 is YYNGEE in the germline V gene. The ends were cut back, 2 bases at V and 1 base at J, with 11 bases in the middle. The DNA of the CDR3 is TGTGCCAGCAGCGTTCGCCCAGGGGGCACAGATACGCAGTATTTT. Translated: CASSVRPGGTDTQYF.

The chain has TRBV15 and TRBJ2-1, with 8 bases matching TRBD2. CDR3 length: 16 amino acids. The ends lost 0 bases at V and 7 bases at J; junction bases unmatched: 8. Germline V gene lookup returns CDR1 LNHNV and CDR2 YYDKDF (reference sequence). CDR3 residues: CATSRDRSGRWNEQFF. As DNA, the CDR3 is TGTGCCACCAGCAGAGATAGAAGCGGGAGATGGAATGAGCAGTTCTTC.

V is TRBV2 and J is TRBJ2-5; 10 bases are shared with TRBD2. The CDR3 totals 15 residues. Germline V gene data show CDR1 as SNHLY and CDR2 as FYNNEI. Trimming at V came to 6 bases and at J to 2 bases, leaving 6 bases not matched to a gene. CDR3 DNA sequence: TGTGCCAGCAGCGCTAGCGGGAGAGGTCAAGAGACCCAGTACTTC. Amino acid sequence: CASSASGRGQETQYF.

The gene calls are TRBV4-1 and TRBJ2-5; unclear D gene. The CDR3 has 13 amino acids. V was shortened by 4 bases and J by 4 bases, with 10 bases between the two germline ends. Germline CDR1 reads MGHRA; CDR2 reads YSYEKL. In DNA form, the CDR3 reads TGCGCCAGCAGCCCATCAGGTCGAGAGACCCAGTACTTC. It translates to CASSPSGRETQYF.

This clone was observed a handful of times. This sequence joins TRBV9 and TRBJ2-3; the match to TRBD2 covers 9 bases. This CDR3 has 16 amino acids. Germline values: CDR1 SGDLS, CDR2 YYNGEE. The V and J ends lost 1 base and 4 bases, in that order; junction bases with no gene match: 7. The CDR3 coding sequence is TGTGCCAGCAGCGTAATCAGCGGGGGGAACGCAGATACGCAGTATTTT. This codes for CASSVISGGNADTQYF.

This clone was detected a few times. The chain links TRBV29-1 to TRBJ2-1; TRBD1 aligns across 11 bases. V trimming: 6 bases; J trimming: 4 bases; junction bases outside the gene matches: 8. This CDR3 has 15 amino acids. The germline CDR1 and CDR2 sequences are SQVTM and ANQGSEA. In DNA, the CDR3 is TGCAGCGTCGCCGGACAGGGGGCGAGTTACAATGAGCAGTTCTTC. Encoded protein: CSVAGQGASYNEQFF.

This clone occurred a few times. The chain carries TRBV6-6 and TRBJ2-1, with 8 bases aligning to TRBD2. Per the germline V gene, CDR1 is MNHNY and CDR2 is SVGAGI (reference sequence). J was trimmed by 5 bases and V by 5 bases; bases with no gene match: 2. This CDR3 is built from 13 residues. CDR3 sequence reads: CASSGTRDNEQFF. The CDR3 DNA reads TGTGCCAGCAGTGGGACTAGAGACAATGAGCAGTTCTTC.